This T cell receptor (beta chain) was observed in a study of T-cell reconstitution after alpha-beta-depleted transplantation in children. General study results and limits: There were reportedly several hundred expanded graft clones from which alpha-beta T cells came about two months after transplant. The origin of high day-60 TCRbeta diversity in some patients lay in surviving recipient T cells and thymic progenitors. Counts and diversity of T cells one year after transplant came mostly from newly produced T cells.

Germline V gene data show CDR1 as SGHNT and CDR2 as YYREEE (reference sequence). After removal of 4 bases from V and 4 bases from J, the junction contained 15 bases not matched to a gene. The CDR3 runs 19 residues. Unique molecular identifiers were built into the TCRbeta library. TCRdb passed the PCR reads through MiXCR, listing each CDR3 protein once. The sample shows around 700,000 distinct CDR3 sequences, about 12% of them seen only once. Regarding this clonotype: Its antigen is undetermined.

V is TRBV5-4 and J is TRBJ2-5; the match to TRBD2 covers 14 bases. This sequence was found in a girl aged 2 to 10 with congenital amegakaryocytic thrombocytopenia, due to receive a stem cell transplant. The source material was PBMCs, sampled before TCRalphabeta/CD19-depleted stem cell transplant. The CDR3 DNA reads as TGTGCCAGCAGCATGATACCGATGGGACTAGCGGGAGACACAGAGACCCAGTACTTC. Translated: CASSMIPMGLAGDTETQYF.